The 5 T cell receptor beta chains presented below share a single source sample, sequenced in a study of tumor and adjacent non-tumor tissue in lung cancer. A modified ARM-PCR protocol with three rounds of nested PCR amplified TCRbeta. Each CDR3 protein gets one entry after TCRdb re-called the multiplex PCR reads with MiXCR. The sample shows 98,000 or so distinct CDR3 sequences, about 80% of them seen only once. This sample's RNA came from whole unsorted tissue. More than 3 cm separated this lung sample from the edge of the tumor. The sample comprised distant non-tumor lung tissue. The receptors originated from a man in his sixties with small cell lung cancer.

J is TRBJ2-1 and V is TRBV11-3; 7 bases are shared with TRBD2. Germline V gene sequence: CDR1 SGHNT, CDR2 YENEEA. This CDR3 region has 17 residues. CDR3 amino acids: CTISSLGGGVSYNEQFF. In nucleotides, the CDR3 is TGTACCATCAGTTCTCTAGGTGGGGGGGTGTCCTACAATGAGCAGTTCTTC. Variable domain in full (rest from reference TRBV11-3 and TRBJ2-1): EAGVVQSPRYKIIEKKQPVAFWCNPISGHNTLYWYLQNLGQGPELLIRYENEEAVDDSQLPKDRFSAERLKGVDSTLKIQPAELGDSAVYLCTISSLGGGVSYNEQFFGPGTRLTVL.

This clonotype has only one observation. The chain employs TRBV29-1 and TRBJ2-1; 9 bases are shared with TRBD2. Germline trimming cut 6 bases from V and 7 bases from J; bases unmatched to any gene: 13. Per germline, CDR1 SQVTM and CDR2 ANQGSEA. The CDR3 has 15 residues. The CDR3 loop is CSVELAGAVSNEQFF. The CDR3 coding sequence is TGCAGCGTGGAATTAGCGGGAGCAGTAAGTAATGAGCAGTTCTTC.

The table lists this clonotype with many counts. V usage is TRBV30 and J usage is TRBJ2-1; tentative D call: TRBD2 (5 bases). V dropped 8 bases and J dropped 0 bases, with 5 bases sitting between them. Germline V gives CDR1 GTSNPN, CDR2 SVGIG (reference sequence). The CDR3 consists of 11 residues. In DNA, the CDR3 is TGTGCCCGGGGCTCCTACAATGAGCAGTTCTTC. Its translation: CARGSYNEQFF. The whole variable domain, filled in from reference TRBV30 and TRBJ2-1, reads SQTIHQWPATLVQPVGSPLSLECTVEGTSNPNLYWYRQAAGRGLQLLFYSVGIGQISSEVPQNLSASRPQDRQFILSSKKLLLSDSGFYLCARGSYNEQFFGPGTRLTVL.

With regard to this clonotype: A much larger clone lies one base from this, so it may be a read error. The chain uses TRBV7-8 and TRBJ2-5; 10 positions agree with TRBD1. CDR3 length: 13 residues. CDR1 SGHVS and CDR2 FQNEAQ come from the germline V gene. The J segment lost 10 bases and the V segment lost 6 bases, leaving 8 bases of the junction unmatched. The CDR3 here is CASRGTGVGIQYF. In DNA form, the CDR3 reads TGTGCCAGCAGGGGGACAGGGGTTGGGATCCAGTACTTC.

With respect to this clonotype: Germline is not matched at one junction end, which may reflect a read error. The J gene is TRBJ2-2, the V gene TRBV6-1; D unclear. Germline assignment: CDR1 MNHNS and CDR2 SASEGT. CDR3 size: 14 residues. The CDR3 sequence: CASTFGRNTGEPFF. DNA of the CDR3: TGTGCCAGCACCTTTGGGCGGAACACCGGAGAGCCGTTTTTT.